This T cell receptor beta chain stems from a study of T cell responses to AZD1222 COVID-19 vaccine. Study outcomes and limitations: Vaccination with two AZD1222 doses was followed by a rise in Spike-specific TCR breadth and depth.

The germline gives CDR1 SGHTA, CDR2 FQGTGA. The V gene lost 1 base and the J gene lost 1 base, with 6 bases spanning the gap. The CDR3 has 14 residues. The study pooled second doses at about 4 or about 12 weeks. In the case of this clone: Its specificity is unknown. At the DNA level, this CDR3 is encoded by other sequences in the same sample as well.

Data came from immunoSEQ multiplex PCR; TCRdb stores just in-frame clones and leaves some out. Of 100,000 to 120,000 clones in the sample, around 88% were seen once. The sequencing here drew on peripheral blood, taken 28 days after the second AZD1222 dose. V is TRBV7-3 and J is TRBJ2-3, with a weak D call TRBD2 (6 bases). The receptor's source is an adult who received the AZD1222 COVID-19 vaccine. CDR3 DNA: TGTGCCAGCAGCTTAAGCGGGGGCACAGATACGCAGTATTTT. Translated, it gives CASSLSGGTDTQYF.